This T cell receptor beta chain was observed in a study of cytotoxic CD8 clonotypes in ibrutinib-treated CLL. About the research overall: Samples showed on average approximately 250,000 productive templates and around 94,000 productive rearrangements.

CDR1 is SNHLY, CDR2 FYNNEI, per germline. CDR3 length: 13 amino acids. V dropped 7 bases and J dropped 6 bases, with 16 bases sitting between them. The method was immunoSEQ multiplex PCR; TCRdb's version includes in-frame clones alone and lacks a portion of them. The sample lists 150,000 or so clones, approximately 85% occurring once. Genomic DNA in an amount of approximately 2 micrograms was extracted from cryopreserved PBMCs and used for the preparation of TCR beta libraries. The chain employs TRBV2 and TRBJ2-7, with TRBD1 as a possible D gene (5 bases). The sample in question was PBMCs, obtained after 24 months of ibrutinib treatment. The origin of this receptor is a human donor with chronic lymphocytic leukemia. CDR3 nucleotides: TGTGCCAGCAAACAGGACCCCTCCGGCGAGCAGTACTTC. Translating it yields CASKQDPSGEQYF.